The sequence of this TCR beta chain was determined in a study of OX40 agonist ivuxolimab in advanced cancers. Study-level background: The dose-escalation group included hepatocellular carcinoma, melanoma, renal cell carcinoma and head and neck cancer. Patients were over 65% male with ages roughly 20 to 80, mean about 65.

The CDR3 contains 16 residues. The V gene's germline CDR1 is SGHAT and CDR2 FQNNGV. The V gene lost 6 bases and the J gene lost 1 base, with 17 bases spanning the gap. Concerning this clone: What it recognizes is unknown.

Anyone with autoimmune disease history or systemic immunosuppression was excluded. Study-wide results and limits: Doses of 0.1 to 3.0 mg/kg were accompanied by clonal expansion of CD4+ and CD8+ blood T cells by week 6.

The data were produced by immunoSEQ multiplex PCR, yet TCRdb's version contains in-frame clones alone and is incomplete. The profile shows about 69,000 clones, 65% to 80% of them singletons. The rearrangement uses TRBV11-2 and TRBJ2-3; maybe TRBD2 (6 bases). This TCR derives from an adult with an advanced solid tumor such as melanoma, head and neck, liver or kidney cancer. The sequencing used CD4+ or CD8+ T cells sorted from blood, collected in a trial of the OX40 agonist ivuxolimab. The CDR3 nucleotides read TGTGCCAGCAGTCCCACCGCGGGACTGGGCACAGATACGCAGTATTTT. This gives the protein CASSPTAGLGTDTQYF.